A single sample is the source of the 4 T cell receptor beta chains below, sequenced in a study of cytomegalovirus exposure and HLA in healthy donors. It was with 60 Vbeta and 13 Jbeta primers that the PCR ran. TCRdb's table, derived via immunoSEQ multiplex PCR, lists solely in-frame clones and lacks some. In the table there are some 120,000 clones, approximately 80% of which are singletons. Sequenced input: PBMCs. The source is a man aged 50 to 59 in good health and CMV-seronegative.

The chain is built from TRBV7-2 and TRBJ2-5, with 16 nucleotides matching TRBD2. CDR3 size: 15 residues. Trimming cost V 5 bases and J 12 bases; bases outside gene matches: 9. Germline assignment: CDR1 SGHTA and CDR2 FQGNSA. In DNA form, the CDR3 reads TGTGCCAGCAGCATACGAGGGGGGACTAGCGGGAGGGAGTACTTC. This translates into CASSIRGGTSGREYF.

The DNA for the CDR3 is TGTGCCAGCAGCTTAGCGACAGGGACCACCGGGGAGCTGTTTTTT. This translates into CASSLATGTTGELFF. The chain links TRBV11-2 to TRBJ2-2, with 7 bases lining up with TRBD1. Trimming at V came to 1 base and at J to 4 bases, leaving 3 bases not matched to a gene. Germline CDR1 and CDR2: SGHAT and FQNNGV. The CDR3 length is 15 residues.

The chain has TRBV7-9 and TRBJ2-3; D might be TRBD1 (6 bases). The CDR3 runs 14 residues. The V and J ends lost 6 bases and 3 bases respectively, with 13 bases between them. CDR1 SEHNR and CDR2 FQNEAQ come from the germline V gene (reference sequence). The CDR3 loop reads CASRQGQRTDTQYF. The CDR3 DNA is TGTGCCAGCAGGCAGGGGCAGAGGACAGATACGCAGTATTTT. The full variable domain, rest sourced from reference TRBV7-9 and TRBJ2-3, is DTGVSQNPRHKITKRGQNVTFRCDPISEHNRLYWYRQTLGQGPEFLTYFQNEAQLEKSRLLSDRFSAERPKGSFSTLEIQRTEQGDSAMYLCASRQGQRTDTQYFGPGTRLTVL.

The chain couples TRBV27 to TRBJ2-3; D is uncertain. Trimming removed 1 base from V and 0 bases from J, with 8 bases in between. Germline CDR1 is MNHEY and CDR2 is SMNVEV (reference sequence). CDR3 size: 15 residues. The CDR3 DNA is TGTGCCAGCAGTTTATTATACAGTAGCACAGATACGCAGTATTTT. It specifies CASSLLYSSTDTQYF.